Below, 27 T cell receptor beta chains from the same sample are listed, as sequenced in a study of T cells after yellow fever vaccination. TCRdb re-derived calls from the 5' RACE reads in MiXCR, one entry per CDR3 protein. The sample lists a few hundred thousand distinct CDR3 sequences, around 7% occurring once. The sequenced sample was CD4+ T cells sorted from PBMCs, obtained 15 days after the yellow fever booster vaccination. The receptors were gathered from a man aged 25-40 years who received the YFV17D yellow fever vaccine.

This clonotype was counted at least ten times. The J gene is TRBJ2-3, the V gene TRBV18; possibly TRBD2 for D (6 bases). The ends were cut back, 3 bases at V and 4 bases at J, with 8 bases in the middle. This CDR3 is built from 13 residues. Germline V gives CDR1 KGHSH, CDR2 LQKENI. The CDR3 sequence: CASSPVAADTQYF. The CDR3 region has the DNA TGTGCCAGCTCACCCGTAGCGGCAGATACGCAGTATTTT.

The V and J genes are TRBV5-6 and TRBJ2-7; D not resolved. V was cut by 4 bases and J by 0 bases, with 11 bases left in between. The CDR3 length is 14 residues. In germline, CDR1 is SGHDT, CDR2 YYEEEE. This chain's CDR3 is CASSPDGYSYEQYF. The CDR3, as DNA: TGTGCCAGCAGCCCGGACGGTTACTCCTACGAGCAGTACTTC.

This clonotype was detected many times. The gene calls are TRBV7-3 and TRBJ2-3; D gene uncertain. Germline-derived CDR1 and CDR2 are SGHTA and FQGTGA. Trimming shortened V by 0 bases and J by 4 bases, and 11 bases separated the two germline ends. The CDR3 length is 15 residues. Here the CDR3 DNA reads TGTGCCAGCAGCTTAACGATCTCTCGGTCAGATACGCAGTATTTT. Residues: CASSLTISRSDTQYF.

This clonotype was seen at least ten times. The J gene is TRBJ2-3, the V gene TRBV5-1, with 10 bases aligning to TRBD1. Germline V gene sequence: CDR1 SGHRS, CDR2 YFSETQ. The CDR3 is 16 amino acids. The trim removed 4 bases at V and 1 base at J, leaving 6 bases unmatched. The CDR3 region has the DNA TGCGCCAGCAGCGAGGGCGGGACAGGGGGCACAGATACGCAGTATTTT. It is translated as CASSEGGTGGTDTQYF.

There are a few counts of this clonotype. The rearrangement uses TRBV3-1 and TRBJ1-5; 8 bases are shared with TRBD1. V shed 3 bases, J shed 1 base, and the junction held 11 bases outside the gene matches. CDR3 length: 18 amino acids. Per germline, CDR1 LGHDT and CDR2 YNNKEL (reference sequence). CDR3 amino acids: CASSQGGTGRGSNQPQHF. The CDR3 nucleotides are TGTGCCAGCAGCCAGGGGGGGACAGGACGAGGAAGCAATCAGCCCCAGCATTTT.

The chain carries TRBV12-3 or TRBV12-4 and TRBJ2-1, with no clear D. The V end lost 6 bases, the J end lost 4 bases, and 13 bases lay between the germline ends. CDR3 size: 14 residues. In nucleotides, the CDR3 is TGTGCCAGCAGCTTTAGAAGGGCTTACAATGAGCAGTTCTTC. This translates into CASSFRRAYNEQFF.

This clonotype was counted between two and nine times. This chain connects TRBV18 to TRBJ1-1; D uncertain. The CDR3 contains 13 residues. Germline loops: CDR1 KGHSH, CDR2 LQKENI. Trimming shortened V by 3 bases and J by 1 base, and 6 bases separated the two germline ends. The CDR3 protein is CASSPTANTEAFF. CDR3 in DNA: TGTGCCAGCTCACCCACAGCGAACACTGAAGCTTTCTTT.

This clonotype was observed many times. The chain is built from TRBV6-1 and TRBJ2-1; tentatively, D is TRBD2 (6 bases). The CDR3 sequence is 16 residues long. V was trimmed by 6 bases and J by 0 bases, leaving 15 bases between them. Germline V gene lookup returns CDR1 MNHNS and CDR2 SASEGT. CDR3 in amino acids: CASSSSEHSSYNEQFF. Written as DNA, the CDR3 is TGTGCCAGCAGCTCTAGCGAACATAGCTCCTACAATGAGCAGTTCTTC.

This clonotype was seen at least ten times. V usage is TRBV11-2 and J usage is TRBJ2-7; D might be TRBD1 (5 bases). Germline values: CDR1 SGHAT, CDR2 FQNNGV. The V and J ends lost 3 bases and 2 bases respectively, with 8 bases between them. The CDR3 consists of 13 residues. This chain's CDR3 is CASSLTEAYEQYF. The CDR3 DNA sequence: TGTGCCAGCAGCTTGACAGAAGCCTACGAGCAGTACTTC.

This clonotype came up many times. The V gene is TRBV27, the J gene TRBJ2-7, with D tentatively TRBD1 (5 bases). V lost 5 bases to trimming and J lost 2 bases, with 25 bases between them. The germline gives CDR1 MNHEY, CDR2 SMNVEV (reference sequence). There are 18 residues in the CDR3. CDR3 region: CASSPPAVVGAMAYEQYF. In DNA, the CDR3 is TGTGCCAGCAGTCCTCCCGCGGTTGTTGGGGCTATGGCCTACGAGCAGTACTTC.

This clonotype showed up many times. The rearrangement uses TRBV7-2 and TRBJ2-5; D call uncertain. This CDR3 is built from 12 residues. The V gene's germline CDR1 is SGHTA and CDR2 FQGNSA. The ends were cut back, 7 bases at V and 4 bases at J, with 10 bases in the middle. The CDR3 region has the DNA TGTGCCAGCACGGGTTTAGGAGAGACCCAGTACTTC. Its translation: CASTGLGETQYF.

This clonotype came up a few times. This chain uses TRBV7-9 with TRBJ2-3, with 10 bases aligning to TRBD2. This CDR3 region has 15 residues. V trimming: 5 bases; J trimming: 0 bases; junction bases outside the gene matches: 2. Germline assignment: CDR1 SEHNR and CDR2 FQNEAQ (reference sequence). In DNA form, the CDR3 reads TGTGCCAGCAGCGGACTAGCGGCTAGCACAGATACGCAGTATTTT. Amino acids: CASSGLAASTDTQYF.

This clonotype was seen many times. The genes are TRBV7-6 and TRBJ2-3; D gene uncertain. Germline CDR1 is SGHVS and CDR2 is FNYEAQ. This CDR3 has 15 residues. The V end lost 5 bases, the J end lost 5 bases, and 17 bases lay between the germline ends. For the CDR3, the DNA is TGTGCCAGCAGCAAGGGATCCGACCCGGGAGATACGCAGTATTTT. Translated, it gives CASSKGSDPGDTQYF.

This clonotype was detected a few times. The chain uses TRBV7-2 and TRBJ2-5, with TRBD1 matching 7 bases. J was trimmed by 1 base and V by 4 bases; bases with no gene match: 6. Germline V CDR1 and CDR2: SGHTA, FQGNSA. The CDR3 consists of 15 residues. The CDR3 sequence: CASSSRQGPQETQYF. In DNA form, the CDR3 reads TGTGCCAGCAGCTCGAGACAGGGTCCCCAAGAGACCCAGTACTTC.

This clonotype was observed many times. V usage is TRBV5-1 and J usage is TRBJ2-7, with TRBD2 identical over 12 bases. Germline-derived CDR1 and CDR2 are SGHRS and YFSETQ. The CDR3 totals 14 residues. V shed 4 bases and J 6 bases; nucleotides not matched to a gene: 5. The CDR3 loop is CASSTTSGSSEQYF. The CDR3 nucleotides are TGCGCCAGCAGCACGACTAGCGGGAGCTCCGAGCAGTACTTC.

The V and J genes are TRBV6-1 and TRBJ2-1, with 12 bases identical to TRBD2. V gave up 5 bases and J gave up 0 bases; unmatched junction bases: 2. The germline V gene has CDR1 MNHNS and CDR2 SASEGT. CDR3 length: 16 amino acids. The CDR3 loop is CASSQTSGGSYNEQFF. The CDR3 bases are TGTGCCAGCAGTCAGACTAGCGGGGGCTCCTACAATGAGCAGTTCTTC.

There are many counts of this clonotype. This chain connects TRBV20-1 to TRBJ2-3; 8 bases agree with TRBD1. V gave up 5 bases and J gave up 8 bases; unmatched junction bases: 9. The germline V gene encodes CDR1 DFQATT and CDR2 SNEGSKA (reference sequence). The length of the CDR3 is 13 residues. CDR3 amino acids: CSAPRDRRGTQYF. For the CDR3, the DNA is TGCAGTGCTCCCCGGGACAGGAGGGGTACGCAGTATTTT.

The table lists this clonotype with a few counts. This CDR3 reads CSVEKGGNEQFF. The CDR3 DNA reads TGCAGCGTTGAGAAGGGGGGCAATGAGCAGTTCTTC. The gene calls are TRBV29-1 and TRBJ2-1, with D tentatively TRBD1 or TRBD2 (6 bases each). Germline CDR1 reads SQVTM; CDR2 reads ANQGSEA. CDR3 length: 12 residues. Trimming pared 3 bases from V and 6 bases from J, leaving 9 bases between.

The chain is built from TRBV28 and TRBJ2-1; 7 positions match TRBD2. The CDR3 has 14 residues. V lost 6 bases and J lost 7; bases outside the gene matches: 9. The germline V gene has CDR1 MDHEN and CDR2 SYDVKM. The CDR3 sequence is CASRPRRRENEQFF. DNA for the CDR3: TGTGCCAGCAGGCCCAGGAGGCGGGAGAATGAGCAGTTCTTC.

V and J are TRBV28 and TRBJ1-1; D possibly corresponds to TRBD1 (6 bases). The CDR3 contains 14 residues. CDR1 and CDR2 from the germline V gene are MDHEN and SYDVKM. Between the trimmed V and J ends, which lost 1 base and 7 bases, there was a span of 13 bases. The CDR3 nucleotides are TGTGCCAGCAGTTTATCCCAGGGGTCTGGTGAAGCTTTCTTT. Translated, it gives CASSLSQGSGEAFF.

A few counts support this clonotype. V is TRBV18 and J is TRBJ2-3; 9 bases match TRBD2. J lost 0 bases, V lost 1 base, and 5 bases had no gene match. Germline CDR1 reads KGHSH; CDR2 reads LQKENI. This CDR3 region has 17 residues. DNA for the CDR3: TGTGCCAGCTCACCACTACTAGCGGGTGTTAGCACAGATACGCAGTATTTT. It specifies CASSPLLAGVSTDTQYF. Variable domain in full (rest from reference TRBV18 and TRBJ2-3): NAGVMQNPRHLVRRRGQEARLRCSPMKGHSHVYWYRQLPEEGLKFMVYLQKENIIDESGMPKERFSAEFPKEGPSILRIQQVVRGDSAAYFCASSPLLAGVSTDTQYFGPGTRLTVL.

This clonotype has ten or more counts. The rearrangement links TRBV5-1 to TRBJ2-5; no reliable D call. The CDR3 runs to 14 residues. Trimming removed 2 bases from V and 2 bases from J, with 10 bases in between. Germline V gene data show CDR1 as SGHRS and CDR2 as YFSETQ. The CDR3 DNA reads TGCGCCAGCAGCTTCCAAGCCCTTCAAGAGACCCAGTACTTC. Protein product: CASSFQALQETQYF. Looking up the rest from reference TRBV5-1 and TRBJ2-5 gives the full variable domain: KAGVTQTPRYLIKTRGQQVTLSCSPISGHRSVSWYQQTPGQGLQFLFEYFSETQRNKGNFPGRFSGRQFSNSRSEMNVSTLELGDSALYLCASSFQALQETQYFGPGTRLLVL.

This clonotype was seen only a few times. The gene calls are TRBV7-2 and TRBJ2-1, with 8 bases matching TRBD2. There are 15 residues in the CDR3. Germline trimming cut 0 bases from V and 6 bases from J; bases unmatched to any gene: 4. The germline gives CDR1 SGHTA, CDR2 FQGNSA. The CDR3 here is CASSLAAGVVNEQFF. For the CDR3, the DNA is TGTGCCAGCAGCTTAGCAGCGGGAGTGGTCAATGAGCAGTTCTTC. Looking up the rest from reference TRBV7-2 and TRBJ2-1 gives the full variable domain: GAGVSQSPSNKVTEKGKDVELRCDPISGHTALYWYRQSLGQGLEFLIYFQGNSAPDKSGLPSDRFSAERTGGSVSTLTIQRTQQEDSAVYLCASSLAAGVVNEQFFGPGTRLTVL.

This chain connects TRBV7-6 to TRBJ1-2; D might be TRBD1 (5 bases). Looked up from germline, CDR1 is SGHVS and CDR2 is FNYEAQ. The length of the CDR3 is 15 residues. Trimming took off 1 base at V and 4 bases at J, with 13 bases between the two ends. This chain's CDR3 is CASSLVSGHLYGYTF. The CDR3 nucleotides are TGTGCCAGCAGCTTAGTTTCAGGACACCTCTATGGCTACACCTTC.

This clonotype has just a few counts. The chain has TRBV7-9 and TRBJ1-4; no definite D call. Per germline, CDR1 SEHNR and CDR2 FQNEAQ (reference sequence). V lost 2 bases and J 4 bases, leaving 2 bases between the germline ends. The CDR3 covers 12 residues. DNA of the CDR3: TGTGCCAGCAGCTTAATTAATGAAAAACTGTTTTTT. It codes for CASSLINEKLFF.

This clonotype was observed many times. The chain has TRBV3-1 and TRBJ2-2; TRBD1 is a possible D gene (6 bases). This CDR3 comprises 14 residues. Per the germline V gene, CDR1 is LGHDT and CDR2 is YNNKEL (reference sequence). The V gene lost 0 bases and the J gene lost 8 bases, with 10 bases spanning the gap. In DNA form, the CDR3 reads TGTGCCAGCAGCCAAGATCCAGGGGCGGGGGAGCTGTTTTTT. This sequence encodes CASSQDPGAGELFF.

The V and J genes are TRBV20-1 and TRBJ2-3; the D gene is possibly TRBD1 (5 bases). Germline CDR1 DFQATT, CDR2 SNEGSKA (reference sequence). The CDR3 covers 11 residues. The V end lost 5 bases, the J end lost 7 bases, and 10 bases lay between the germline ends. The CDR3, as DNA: TGCAGTGCTGGTCGACAGAATACGCAGTATTTT. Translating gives CSAGRQNTQYF.